This T cell receptor (beta chain) comes out of a study of shared clonotypes between healthy human individuals. Study observations and caveats: Naive CD4 clonotypes overlapped across a few donors at around 4.7%.

With regard to this clone: Its antigen is still unknown. Other nucleotide sequences in the sample specify the same CDR3.

Germline loops: CDR1 SGDLS, CDR2 YYNGEE. V was trimmed by 0 bases and J by 1 base, leaving 8 bases between them. The CDR3 covers 14 residues. Sequenced by immunoSEQ multiplex PCR; TCRdb stores in-frame clones only, minus some. The sample has roughly 2.5 million clones, roughly nine tenths seen once. The chain links TRBV9 to TRBJ2-7; weak D call: TRBD1 (5 bases). This clonotype originated in a man younger than 35 in good health. The sequenced sample consisted of naive CD4+ T cells sorted from blood. Subset indicated: CD45RA+ positively selected. DNA of the CDR3: TGTGCCAGCAGCGTAGATGGGGCTTCCTACGAGCAGTACTTC. Amino acids: CASSVDGASYEQYF.